The 5 T cell receptor beta chains reported below all come from one sample, sequenced in a study of blood T cell repertoires in COVID-19. Data came from immunoSEQ multiplex PCR; TCRdb stores just in-frame clones and leaves some out. The table has a few hundred thousand clones, 80% to 90% seen once. The sequencing input was PBMCs or T cells enriched from blood (not recorded which). Receptor source: a woman between 40 and 55 years old with acute COVID-19.

The chain uses TRBV18 and TRBJ1-2; the match to TRBD1 covers 11 bases. Trimming cost V 5 bases and J 0 bases; bases outside gene matches: 5. The CDR3 loop spans 16 amino acids. The germline CDR1 and CDR2 sequences are KGHSH and LQKENI. CDR3: CASSAGTGGTNYGYTF. DNA of the CDR3: TGTGCCAGCTCAGCCGGGACAGGGGGGACTAACTATGGCTACACCTTC.

This clone showed up just once. The chain combines TRBV24-1 with TRBJ1-5; a possible D gene is TRBD1 (5 bases). This CDR3 is 15 amino acids long. Germline V lookup: CDR1 KGHDR, CDR2 SFDVKD. The V and J ends lost 1 base and 2 bases respectively, with 8 bases between them. Here the CDR3 reads CATSDFRACNQPQHF. CDR3 nucleotide sequence: TGTGCCACCAGTGATTTCAGGGCTTGCAATCAGCCCCAGCATTTT.

In its sample, this clone was seen once. The chain carries TRBV7-3 and TRBJ1-5, with 10 nucleotides matching TRBD1. Trimming removed 4 bases from V and 4 bases from J; junction bases left unmatched: 1. The length of the CDR3 is 14 residues. Germline V lookup: CDR1 SGHTA, CDR2 FQGTGA. In DNA, the CDR3 is TGTGCCAGCAGCTCGGGACAGGGGAATCAGCCCCAGCATTTT. Protein sequence: CASSSGQGNQPQHF.

This clone was seen just once. This chain connects TRBV28 to TRBJ2-1, with D maybe TRBD2 (7 bases). Trimming cost V 7 bases and J 6 bases, with 13 bases left between them. The germline gives CDR1 MDHEN, CDR2 SYDVKM. The CDR3 is 13 amino acids. Here the CDR3 reads CASMRGGRNEQFF. The CDR3 DNA follows: TGTGCCAGCATGAGGGGGGGTCGCAATGAGCAGTTCTTC. The full variable domain, in which reference TRBV28 and TRBJ2-1 provide the parts outside the CDR3, is DVKVTQSSRYLVKRTGEKVFLECVQDMDHENMFWYRQDPGLGLRLIYFSYDVKMKEKGDIPEGYSVSREKKERFSLILESASTNQTSMYLCASMRGGRNEQFFGPGTRLTVL.

This rearrangement joins TRBV19 to TRBJ1-6; possibly TRBD1 for D (6 bases). CDR3 length equals 14 residues. Germline CDR1 and CDR2: LNHDA and SQIVND (reference sequence). Trimming pared 4 bases from V and 5 bases from J, leaving 9 bases between. CDR3 coding DNA: TGTGCCAGTAGTACGGGACAAAATAATTCACCCCTCCACTTT. Its protein is CASSTGQNNSPLHF.